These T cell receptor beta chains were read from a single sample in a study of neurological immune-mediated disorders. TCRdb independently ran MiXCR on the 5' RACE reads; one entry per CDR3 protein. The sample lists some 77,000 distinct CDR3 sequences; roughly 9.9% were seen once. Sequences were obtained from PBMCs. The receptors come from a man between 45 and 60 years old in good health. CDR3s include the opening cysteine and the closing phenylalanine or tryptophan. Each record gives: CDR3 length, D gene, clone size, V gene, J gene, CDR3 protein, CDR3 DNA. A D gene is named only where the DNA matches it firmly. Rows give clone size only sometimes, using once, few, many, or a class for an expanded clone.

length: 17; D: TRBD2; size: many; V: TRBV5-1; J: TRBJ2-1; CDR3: CASSHAGGSGGFNEQFF; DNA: TGCGCCAGCAGCCACGCTGGGGGAAGCGGGGGATTCAATGAGCAGTTCTTC
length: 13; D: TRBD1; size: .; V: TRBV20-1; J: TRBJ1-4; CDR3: CSARKGADEKLFF; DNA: TGCAGTGCTAGAAAGGGGGCAGATGAAAAACTGTTTTTT
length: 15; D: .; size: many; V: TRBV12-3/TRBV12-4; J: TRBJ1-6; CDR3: CASSPQSSYNSPLHF; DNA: TGTGCCAGCAGCCCCCAGAGCTCCTATAATTCACCCCTCCACTTT
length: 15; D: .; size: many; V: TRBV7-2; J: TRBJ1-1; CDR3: CASSLQSRLNTEAFF; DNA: TGTGCCAGCAGCTTACAGAGTAGATTGAACACTGAAGCTTTCTTT
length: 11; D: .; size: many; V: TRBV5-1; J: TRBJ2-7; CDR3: CASSLTDEQYF; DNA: TGCGCCAGCAGCTTAACGGACGAGCAGTACTTC
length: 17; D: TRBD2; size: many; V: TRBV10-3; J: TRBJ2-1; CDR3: CAISDGSRGAGRDEQFF; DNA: TGTGCCATCAGTGACGGGTCGCGGGGGGCCGGGAGGGATGAGCAGTTCTTC
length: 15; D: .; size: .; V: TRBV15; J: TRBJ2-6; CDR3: CATSSKPSGANVLTF; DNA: TGTGCCACCAGCAGTAAGCCCTCTGGGGCCAACGTCCTGACTTTC
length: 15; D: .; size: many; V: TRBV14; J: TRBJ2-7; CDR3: CASSHPGRGPLEQYF; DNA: TGTGCCAGCAGCCACCCAGGGCGGGGGCCCTTAGAGCAGTACTTC
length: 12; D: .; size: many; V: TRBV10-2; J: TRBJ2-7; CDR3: CASSTDSYEQYF; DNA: TGCGCCAGTTCAACCGACAGTTACGAGCAGTACTTC
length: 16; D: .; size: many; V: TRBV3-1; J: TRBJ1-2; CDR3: CASSPPGRNRPYGYTF; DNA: TGTGCCAGCAGCCCTCCCGGCAGGAACAGGCCCTATGGCTACACCTTC
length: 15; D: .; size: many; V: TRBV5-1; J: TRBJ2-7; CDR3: CASSSAGSGNYEQYF; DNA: TGCGCCAGCAGCTCCGCGGGGTCAGGGAACTACGAGCAGTACTTC
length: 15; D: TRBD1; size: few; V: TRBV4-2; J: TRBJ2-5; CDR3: CASSAYTGTGETQYF; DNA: TGTGCCAGCAGCGCTTATACCGGGACAGGCGAGACCCAGTACTTC
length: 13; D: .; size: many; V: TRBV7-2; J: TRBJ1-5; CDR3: CASSLGGPQPQHF; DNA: TGTGCCAGCAGCTTAGGGGGTCCTCAGCCCCAGCATTTT
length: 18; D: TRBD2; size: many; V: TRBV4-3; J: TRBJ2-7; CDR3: CASSRTQNGLAGVDEQYF; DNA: TGCGCCAGCAGTCGTACCCAAAACGGACTAGCGGGAGTCGACGAGCAGTACTTC
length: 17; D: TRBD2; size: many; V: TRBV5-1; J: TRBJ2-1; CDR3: CASSLSASGRAGDEQFF; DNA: TGCGCCAGCAGCTTGTCGGCTAGCGGGAGGGCCGGCGATGAGCAGTTCTTC
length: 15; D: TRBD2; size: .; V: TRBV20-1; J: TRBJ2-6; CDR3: CSARDEAGARHVLTF; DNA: TGCAGTGCTAGAGATGAAGCGGGGGCCCGTCACGTCCTGACTTTC
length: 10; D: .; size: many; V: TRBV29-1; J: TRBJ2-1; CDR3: CSVGENEQFF; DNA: TGCAGCGTTGGGGAAAATGAGCAGTTCTTC
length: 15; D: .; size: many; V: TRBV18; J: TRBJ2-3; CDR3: CASSQDRRGTDTQYF; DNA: TGTGCCAGCTCTCAAGACCGGCGAGGGACAGATACGCAGTATTTT
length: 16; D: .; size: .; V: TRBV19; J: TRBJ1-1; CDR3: CASSTTSAGGSTEAFF; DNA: TGTGCCAGTAGTACTACCTCGGCCGGGGGTTCCACTGAAGCTTTCTTT
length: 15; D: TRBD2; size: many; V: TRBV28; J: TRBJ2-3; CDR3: CASSLRAGELDTQYF; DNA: TGTGCCAGCAGTTTACGGGCGGGGGAGTTGGATACGCAGTATTTT
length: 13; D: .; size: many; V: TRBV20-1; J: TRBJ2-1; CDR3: CSARDTFYNEQFF; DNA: TGCAGTGCTAGGGACACCTTCTACAATGAGCAGTTCTTC
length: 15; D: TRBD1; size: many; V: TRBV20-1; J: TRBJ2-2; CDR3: CSASGGQGGTGELFF; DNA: TGCAGTGCTAGTGGGGGACAGGGAGGCACCGGGGAGCTGTTTTTT
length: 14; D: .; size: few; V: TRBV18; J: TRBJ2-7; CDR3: CASSRTDYLREQYF; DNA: TGTGCCAGCTCACGGACAGATTACTTACGAGAGCAGTACTTC
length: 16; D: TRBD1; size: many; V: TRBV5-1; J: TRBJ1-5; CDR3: CASRPGSGTGGQPQHF; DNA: TGCGCCAGCAGGCCCGGGTCCGGGACAGGGGGTCAGCCCCAGCATTTT
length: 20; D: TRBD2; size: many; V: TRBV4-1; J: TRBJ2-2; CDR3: CASSQDGGLRSGGRAGELFF; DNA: TGCGCCAGCAGCCAAGATGGGGGGCTAAGGAGCGGGGGGCGTGCCGGGGAGCTGTTTTTT
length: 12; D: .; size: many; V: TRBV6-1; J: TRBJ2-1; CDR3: CASSEWGNEQFF; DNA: TGTGCCAGCAGTGAGTGGGGAAATGAGCAGTTCTTC
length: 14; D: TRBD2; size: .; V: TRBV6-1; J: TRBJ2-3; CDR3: CASSGTGGRAAQYF; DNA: TGTGCCAGCAGTGGGACGGGGGGGCGTGCAGCGCAGTATTTT
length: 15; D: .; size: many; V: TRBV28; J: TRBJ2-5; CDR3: CASSLIGPGQETQYF; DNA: TGTGCCAGCAGTTTAATCGGGCCAGGCCAAGAGACCCAGTACTTC
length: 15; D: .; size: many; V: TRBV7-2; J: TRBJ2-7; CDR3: CASSPRRAITGEQYF; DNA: TGTGCCAGCAGCCCCCGTCGGGCGATTACGGGGGAGCAGTACTTC
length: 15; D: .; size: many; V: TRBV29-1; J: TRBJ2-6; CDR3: CSVGGRGSGANVLTF; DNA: TGCAGCGTTGGAGGACGTGGGTCTGGGGCCAACGTCCTGACTTTC
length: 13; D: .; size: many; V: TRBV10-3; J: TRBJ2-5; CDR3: CAISIGYQETQYF; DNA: TGTGCCATCAGCATTGGGTACCAAGAGACCCAGTACTTC
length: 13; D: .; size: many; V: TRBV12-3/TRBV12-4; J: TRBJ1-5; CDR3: CASSLGPNQPQHF; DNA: TGTGCCAGCAGTTTAGGACCTAATCAGCCCCAGCATTTT
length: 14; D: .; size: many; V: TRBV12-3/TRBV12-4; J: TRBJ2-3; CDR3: CASTSGTNTDTQYF; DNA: TGTGCCAGCACCTCCGGGACGAACACAGATACGCAGTATTTT
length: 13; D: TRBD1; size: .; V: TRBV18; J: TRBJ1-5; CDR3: CVSSPGQDQPQHF; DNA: TGTGTCAGCTCCCCCGGACAGGACCAGCCCCAGCATTTT
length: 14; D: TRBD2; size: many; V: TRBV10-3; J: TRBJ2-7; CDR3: CAITGTSGRDEQYF; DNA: TGTGCCATCACAGGGACTAGCGGGAGGGACGAGCAGTACTTC
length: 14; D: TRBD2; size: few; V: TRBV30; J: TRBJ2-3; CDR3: CAWRASGGTDTQYF; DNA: TGTGCCTGGAGAGCCAGCGGGGGCACAGATACGCAGTATTTT
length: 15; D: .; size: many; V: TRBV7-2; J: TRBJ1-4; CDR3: CASSLRVSTNEKLFF; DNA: TGTGCCAGCAGCCTTAGAGTGAGCACTAATGAAAAACTGTTTTTT
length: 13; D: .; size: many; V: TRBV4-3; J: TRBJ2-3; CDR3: CASSQDTGDTQYF; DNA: TGCGCCAGCAGCCAAGATACCGGAGATACGCAGTATTTT
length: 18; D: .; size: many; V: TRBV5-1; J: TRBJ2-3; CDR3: CASSLSTIRTESTDTQYF; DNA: TGCGCCAGCAGCTTGTCCACAATCAGGACGGAAAGCACAGATACGCAGTATTTT
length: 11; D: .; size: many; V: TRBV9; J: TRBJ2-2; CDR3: CASSVTGELFF; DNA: TGTGCCAGCAGCGTCACGGGGGAGCTGTTTTTT
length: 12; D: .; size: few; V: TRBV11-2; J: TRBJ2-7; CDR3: CASSLGGREQYF; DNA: TGTGCCAGCAGCTTAGGAGGGAGGGAGCAGTACTTC
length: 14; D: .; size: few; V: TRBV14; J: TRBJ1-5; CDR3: CASSQDNRGQPQHF; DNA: TGTGCCAGCAGCCAAGATAATAGGGGGCAGCCCCAGCATTTT
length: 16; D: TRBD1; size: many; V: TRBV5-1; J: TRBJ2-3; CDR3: CASSPGQRSSTDTQYF; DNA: TGCGCCAGCAGCCCGGGACAGCGGAGTAGCACAGATACGCAGTATTTT
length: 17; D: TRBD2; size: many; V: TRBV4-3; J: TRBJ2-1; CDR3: CASSQGVSGNSYNEQFF; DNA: TGCGCCAGCAGCCAAGGGGTTAGCGGGAACTCCTACAATGAGCAGTTCTTC
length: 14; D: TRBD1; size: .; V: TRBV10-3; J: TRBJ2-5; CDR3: CAIRGQVSQETQYF; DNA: TGTGCCATCAGGGGACAGGTGAGTCAAGAGACCCAGTACTTC
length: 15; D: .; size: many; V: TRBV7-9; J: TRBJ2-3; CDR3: CASSLYGVGTDTQYF; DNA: TGTGCCAGCAGCTTGTACGGGGTGGGCACAGATACGCAGTATTTT
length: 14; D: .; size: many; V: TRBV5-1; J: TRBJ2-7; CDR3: CASSLASGAGEQYF; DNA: TGCGCCAGCAGCTTGGCCTCCGGCGCAGGCGAGCAGTACTTC
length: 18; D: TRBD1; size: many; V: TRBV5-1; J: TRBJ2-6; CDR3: CASSLEQGVLSGANVLTF; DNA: TGCGCCAGCAGCTTGGAACAGGGGGTCCTCTCTGGGGCCAACGTCCTGACTTTC
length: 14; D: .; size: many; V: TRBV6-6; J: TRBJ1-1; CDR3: CASTPSEGATEAFF; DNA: TGTGCCAGCACCCCCTCGGAAGGGGCCACTGAAGCTTTCTTT
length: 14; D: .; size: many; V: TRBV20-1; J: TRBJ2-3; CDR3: CSARITMRTDTQYF; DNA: TGCAGTGCTAGGATCACAATGCGCACAGATACGCAGTATTTT
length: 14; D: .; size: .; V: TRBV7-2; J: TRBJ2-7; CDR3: CASSPHAGYYEQYF; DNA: TGTGCCAGCAGTCCACACGCGGGATACTACGAGCAGTACTTC
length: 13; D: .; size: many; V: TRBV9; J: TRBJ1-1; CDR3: CASSVPETTEAFF; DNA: TGTGCCAGCAGCGTACCGGAGACCACTGAAGCTTTCTTT
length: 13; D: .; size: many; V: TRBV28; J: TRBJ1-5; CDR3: CASIPRDSVAQHF; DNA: TGTGCCAGCATCCCCCGGGACTCCGTGGCCCAGCATTTT